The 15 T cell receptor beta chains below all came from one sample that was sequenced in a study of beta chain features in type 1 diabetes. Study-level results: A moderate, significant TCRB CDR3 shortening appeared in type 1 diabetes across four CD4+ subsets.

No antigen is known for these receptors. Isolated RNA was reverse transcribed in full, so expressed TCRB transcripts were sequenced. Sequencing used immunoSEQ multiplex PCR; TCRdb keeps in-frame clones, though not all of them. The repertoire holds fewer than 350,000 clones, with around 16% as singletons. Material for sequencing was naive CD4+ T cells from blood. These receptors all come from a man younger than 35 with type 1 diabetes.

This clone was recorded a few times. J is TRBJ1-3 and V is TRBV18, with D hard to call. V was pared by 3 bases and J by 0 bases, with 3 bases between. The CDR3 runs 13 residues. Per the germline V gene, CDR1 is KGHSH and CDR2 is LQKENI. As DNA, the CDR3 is TGTGCCAGCTCACCCAGCTCTGGAAACACCATATATTTT. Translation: CASSPSSGNTIYF.

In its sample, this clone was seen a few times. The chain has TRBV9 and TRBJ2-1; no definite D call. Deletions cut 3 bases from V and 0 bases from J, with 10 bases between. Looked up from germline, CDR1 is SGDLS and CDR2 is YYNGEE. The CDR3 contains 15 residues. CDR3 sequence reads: CASSGGFSSYNEQFF. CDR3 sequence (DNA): TGTGCCAGCAGCGGAGGATTCAGCTCCTACAATGAGCAGTTCTTC.

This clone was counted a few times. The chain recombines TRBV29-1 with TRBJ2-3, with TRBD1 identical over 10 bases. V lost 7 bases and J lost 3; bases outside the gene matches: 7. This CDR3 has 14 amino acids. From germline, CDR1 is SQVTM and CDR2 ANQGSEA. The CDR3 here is CSATGDRGTDTQYF. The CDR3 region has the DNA TGCAGCGCTACGGGGGACAGGGGTACAGATACGCAGTATTTT.

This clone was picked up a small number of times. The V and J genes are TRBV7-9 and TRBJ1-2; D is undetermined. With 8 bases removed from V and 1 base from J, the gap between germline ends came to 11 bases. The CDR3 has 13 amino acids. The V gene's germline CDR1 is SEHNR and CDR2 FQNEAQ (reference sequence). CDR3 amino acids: CASPQQNNYGYTF. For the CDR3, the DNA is TGTGCCAGCCCCCAACAGAATAACTATGGCTACACCTTC.

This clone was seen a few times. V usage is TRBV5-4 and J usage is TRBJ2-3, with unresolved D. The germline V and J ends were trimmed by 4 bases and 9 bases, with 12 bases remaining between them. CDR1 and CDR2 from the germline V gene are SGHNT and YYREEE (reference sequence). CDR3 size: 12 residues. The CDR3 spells CASSPGDGTQYF. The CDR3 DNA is TGTGCCAGCAGCCCGGGTGATGGCACGCAGTATTTT.

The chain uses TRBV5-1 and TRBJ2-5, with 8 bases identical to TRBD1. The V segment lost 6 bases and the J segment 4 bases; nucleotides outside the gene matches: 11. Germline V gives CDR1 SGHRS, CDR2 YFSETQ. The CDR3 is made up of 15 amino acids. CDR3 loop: CASTKGPDRGETQYF. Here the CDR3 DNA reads TGCGCCAGCACTAAAGGGCCTGACAGGGGAGAGACCCAGTACTTC.

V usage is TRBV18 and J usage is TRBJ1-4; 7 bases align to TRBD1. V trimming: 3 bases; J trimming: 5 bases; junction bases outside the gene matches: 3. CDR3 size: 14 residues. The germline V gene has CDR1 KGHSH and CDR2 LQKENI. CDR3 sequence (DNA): TGTGCCAGCTCACCGTCGGGACAGAATGAAAAACTGTTTTTT. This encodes CASSPSGQNEKLFF.

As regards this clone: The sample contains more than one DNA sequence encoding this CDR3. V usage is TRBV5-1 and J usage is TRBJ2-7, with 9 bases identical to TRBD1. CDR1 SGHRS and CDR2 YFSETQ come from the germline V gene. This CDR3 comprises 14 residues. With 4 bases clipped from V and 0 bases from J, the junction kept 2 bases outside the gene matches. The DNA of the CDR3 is TGCGCCAGCAGCCCGGGACAGGGCTCCTACGAGCAGTACTTC. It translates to CASSPGQGSYEQYF.

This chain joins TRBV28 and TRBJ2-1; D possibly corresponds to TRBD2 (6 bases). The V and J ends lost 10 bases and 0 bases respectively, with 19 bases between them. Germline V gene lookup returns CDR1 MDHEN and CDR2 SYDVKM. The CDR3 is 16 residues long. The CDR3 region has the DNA TGTGCCACCGTGGGATTAGCGGAGATCTCCTACAATGAGCAGTTCTTC. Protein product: CATVGLAEISYNEQFF.

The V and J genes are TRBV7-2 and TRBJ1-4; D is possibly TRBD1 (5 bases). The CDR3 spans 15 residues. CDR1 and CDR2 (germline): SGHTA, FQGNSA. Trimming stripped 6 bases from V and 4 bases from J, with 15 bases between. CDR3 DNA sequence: TGTGCCAGCAGTCAGGCAGGGCACCTTAATGAAAAACTGTTTTTT. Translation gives CASSQAGHLNEKLFF.

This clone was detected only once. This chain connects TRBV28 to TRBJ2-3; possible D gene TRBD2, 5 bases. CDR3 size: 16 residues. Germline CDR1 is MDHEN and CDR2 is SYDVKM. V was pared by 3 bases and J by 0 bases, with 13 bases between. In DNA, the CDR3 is TGTGCCAGCAGTTTTTATTTATCGGGAAGCACAGATACGCAGTATTTT. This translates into CASSFYLSGSTDTQYF. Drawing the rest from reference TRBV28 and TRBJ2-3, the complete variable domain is DVKVTQSSRYLVKRTGEKVFLECVQDMDHENMFWYRQDPGLGLRLIYFSYDVKMKEKGDIPEGYSVSREKKERFSLILESASTNQTSMYLCASSFYLSGSTDTQYFGPGTRLTVL.

The CDR3 region is CASSSPLYSYEQYF. The CDR3 DNA sequence: TGTGCCAGCAGTTCCCCTCTATATTCCTACGAGCAGTACTTC. This chain connects TRBV27 to TRBJ2-7; no definite D call. With 4 bases removed from V and 1 base from J, the gap between germline ends came to 11 bases. The germline V gene encodes CDR1 MNHEY and CDR2 SMNVEV (reference sequence). The CDR3 loop spans 14 amino acids.

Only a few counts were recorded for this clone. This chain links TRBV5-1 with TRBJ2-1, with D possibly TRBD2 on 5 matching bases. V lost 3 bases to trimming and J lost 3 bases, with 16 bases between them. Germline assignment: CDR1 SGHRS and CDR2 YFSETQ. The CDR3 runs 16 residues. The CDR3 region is CASSSELTTSYNEQFF. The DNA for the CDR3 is TGCGCCAGCAGCTCGGAATTAACTACTAGCTACAATGAGCAGTTCTTC.

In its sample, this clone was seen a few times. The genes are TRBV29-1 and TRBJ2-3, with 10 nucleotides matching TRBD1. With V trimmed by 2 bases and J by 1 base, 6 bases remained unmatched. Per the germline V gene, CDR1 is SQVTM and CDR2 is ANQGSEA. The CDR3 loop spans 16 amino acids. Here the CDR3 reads CSVESPGTGGTDTQYF. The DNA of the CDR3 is TGCAGCGTTGAAAGCCCCGGGACAGGGGGCACAGATACGCAGTATTTT.

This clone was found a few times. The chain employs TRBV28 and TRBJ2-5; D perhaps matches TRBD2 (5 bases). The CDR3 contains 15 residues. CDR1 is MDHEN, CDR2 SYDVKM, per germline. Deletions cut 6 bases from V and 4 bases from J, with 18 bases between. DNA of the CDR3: TGTGCCAGCAGGGGAGCAACTGGCGGCCGAGAGACCCAGTACTTC. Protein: CASRGATGGRETQYF.